The 32 T cell receptor beta chains presented below share a single source sample, sequenced in a study of shared clonotypes between healthy human individuals. The table came from immunoSEQ multiplex PCR; TCRdb's copy has only in-frame clones and leaves some out. The sample has 2,500,000 or so clones, around 90% seen once. Input material: naive CD4+ T cells sorted from blood. Subset denoted: CD45RA+ positively selected. The source is a man younger than 35 in good health.

The chain is built from TRBV6-5 and TRBJ1-5; D not resolved. The V gene lost 6 bases and the J gene lost 0 bases, with 12 bases spanning the gap. This CDR3 is 15 amino acids long. Germline V CDR1 and CDR2: MNHEY, SVGAGI. The CDR3, as DNA: TGTGCCAGCAGCTCAACACTCGATAGCAATCAGCCCCAGCATTTT. Amino acid sequence: CASSSTLDSNQPQHF.

This sequence joins TRBV6-7 and TRBJ1-5; TRBD1 is a possible D gene (6 bases). TRBV6-7 is labeled an ORF, and its function is uncertain. Trimming pared 2 bases from V and 3 bases from J, leaving 17 bases between. This CDR3 contains 17 residues. The CDR3 region has the DNA TGTGCCAGCAGTTACCCCCAACCGAGGGGGAACAATCAGCCCCAGCATTTT. It translates to CASSYPQPRGNNQPQHF.

J is TRBJ1-5 and V is TRBV2; no reliable D call. V gave up 6 bases and J gave up 6 bases, with 15 bases separating them. This CDR3 is 14 amino acids long. Germline loops: CDR1 SNHLY, CDR2 FYNNEI. CDR3 region: CASRNVDLGQPQHF. The CDR3 bases are TGTGCCAGCAGGAATGTGGACCTGGGTCAGCCCCAGCATTTT.

The chain links TRBV27 to TRBJ1-4; TRBD1 aligns across 8 bases. Germline assignment: CDR1 MNHEY and CDR2 SMNVEV (reference sequence). After removal of 5 bases from V and 7 bases from J, the junction contained 9 bases not matched to a gene. The CDR3 covers 15 residues. The CDR3 is CASSTRQGLREKLFF. The CDR3 coding sequence is TGTGCCAGCAGTACACGACAGGGGCTGCGTGAAAAACTGTTTTTT.

The V and J genes are TRBV2 and TRBJ2-1, with 7 bases lining up with TRBD1. The CDR3 is 16 amino acids. The V gene's germline CDR1 is SNHLY and CDR2 FYNNEI. The ends lost 8 bases at V and 3 bases at J; junction bases unmatched: 13. The CDR3 sequence is CASGVRQGRGYNEQFF. The CDR3, as DNA: TGTGCCAGCGGCGTGAGACAGGGCAGGGGCTACAATGAGCAGTTCTTC.

The chain recombines TRBV7-2 with TRBJ1-1; D possibly corresponds to TRBD1 (5 bases). The CDR3 runs 15 residues. Germline lookup yields CDR1 SGHTA and CDR2 FQGNSA. V was clipped by 0 bases and J by 4 bases, with 12 bases between them. CDR3 protein: CASSLAQGLSTEAFF. CDR3 coding DNA: TGTGCCAGCAGCTTAGCGCAGGGCTTAAGCACTGAAGCTTTCTTT.

The genes are TRBV7-9 and TRBJ2-3; D remains unclear. V gave up 6 bases and J gave up 2 bases, with 12 bases separating them. Germline loops: CDR1 SEHNR, CDR2 FQNEAQ (reference sequence). The CDR3 covers 14 residues. The CDR3 DNA sequence: TGTGCCAGCAGATTGACCTCACCCACAGATACGCAGTATTTT. Translation gives CASRLTSPTDTQYF.

A note on this clone: The same CDR3 also results from other DNA sequences found in this sample. The V gene is TRBV6-5, the J gene TRBJ2-1, with D hard to call. The CDR3 runs 12 residues. CDR1 MNHEY and CDR2 SVGAGI come from the germline V gene. Trimming left V 4 bases short and J 4 bases short, with 5 bases between. CDR3 coding DNA: TGTGCCAGCAGTTCTCTGTACAATGAGCAGTTCTTC. Translated: CASSSLYNEQFF.

This chain uses TRBV30 with TRBJ1-1; TRBD1 matches 9 bases. Looked up from germline, CDR1 is GTSNPN and CDR2 is SVGIG (reference sequence). CDR3 length: 12 residues. The junction had 4 bases not matched to a gene; V was cut back by 1 base and J by 10 bases. Here the CDR3 reads CAWSGTGVTAFF. CDR3 sequence (DNA): TGTGCCTGGAGTGGGACAGGGGTTACAGCTTTCTTT.

Details on this clone: In the same sample, other DNA sequences code for this CDR3. The CDR3, as DNA: TGCGCCAGCAGCTTAAGGGAAACCGGGGAGCTGTTTTTT. This codes for CASSLRETGELFF. J is TRBJ2-2 and V is TRBV5-1; D is unresolved. The V gene's germline CDR1 is SGHRS and CDR2 YFSETQ. There are 13 residues in the CDR3. Trimming removed 2 bases from V and 5 bases from J, with 7 bases in between.

For this clone: Compared with germline, one end of the junction differs, possibly owing to a read error. Other nucleotide sequences from this sample produce the same CDR3. This chain links TRBV7-9 with TRBJ1-1, with TRBD1 as a possible D gene (6 bases). Germline assignment: CDR1 SEHNR and CDR2 FQNEAQ (reference sequence). The CDR3 loop spans 16 amino acids. CDR3 loop: CASSLQGRGRNTEAFF. The CDR3, as DNA: TGTGCCAGCAGCTTGCAGGGGAGGGGACGGAACACTGAGGCTTTCTTT.

The rearrangement links TRBV6-1 to TRBJ1-4; a weak D match, TRBD1 (5 bases). Per the germline V gene, CDR1 is MNHNS and CDR2 is SASEGT. Between the trimmed V and J ends, which lost 6 bases and 1 base, there was a span of 9 bases. This CDR3 region has 14 residues. CDR3 protein: CASRLGGTNEKLFF. The CDR3 DNA reads as TGTGCCAGCAGATTGGGGGGAACTAATGAAAAACTGTTTTTT.

The gene calls are TRBV13 and TRBJ2-7, with TRBD2 identical over 9 bases. CDR3 size: 13 residues. V was pared by 5 bases and J by 4 bases, with 3 bases of the junction left unmatched. Germline CDR1 and CDR2: PRHDT and FYEKMQ (reference sequence). CDR3 DNA: TGTGCCAGCAGCCGTAGCGGGAGTTACGAGCAGTACTTC. Translating it yields CASSRSGSYEQYF.

The chain combines TRBV29-1 with TRBJ2-2; perhaps TRBD1 as D (6 bases). The CDR3 has 14 amino acids. Germline values: CDR1 SQVTM, CDR2 ANQGSEA. V was shortened by 2 bases and J by 6 bases, with 13 bases between the two germline ends. CDR3 sequence (DNA): TGCAGCGTTGAAAAACAGGGTCATCCCGGGGAGCTGTTTTTT. Translation: CSVEKQGHPGELFF.

V is TRBV5-4 and J is TRBJ2-3; 12 bases line up with TRBD2. The CDR3 is made up of 17 amino acids. Germline-derived CDR1 and CDR2 are SGHNT and YYREEE (reference sequence). V shed 1 base, J shed 6 bases, and the junction held 9 bases outside the gene matches. CDR3 amino acids: CASSLPTSGGIRDTQYF. As DNA, the CDR3 is TGTGCCAGCAGCTTGCCGACTAGCGGGGGCATCAGGGATACGCAGTATTTT.

The rearrangement uses TRBV5-1 and TRBJ1-2, with D possibly being TRBD1 (6 bases). Trimming cost V 0 bases and J 7 bases, with 10 bases left between them. This CDR3 spans 13 amino acids. From germline, CDR1 is SGHRS and CDR2 YFSETQ. The CDR3 reads CASSLDPQGGYTF. CDR3 coding DNA: TGCGCCAGCAGCTTGGACCCACAGGGTGGCTACACCTTC.

J is TRBJ2-7 and V is TRBV7-2; 8 bases are a match to TRBD2. The CDR3 sequence is 13 residues long. Losses at the gene ends were 4 bases for V and 5 bases for J; bases not matched to a gene: 4. Germline V gene sequence: CDR1 SGHTA, CDR2 FQGNSA. The CDR3, as DNA: TGTGCCAGCAGCTCGGGACTAGTCAACGAGCAGTACTTC. This sequence encodes CASSSGLVNEQYF. Together with reference TRBV7-2 and TRBJ2-7, the CDR3 gives the full variable domain: GAGVSQSPSNKVTEKGKDVELRCDPISGHTALYWYRQSLGQGLEFLIYFQGNSAPDKSGLPSDRFSAERTGGSVSTLTIQRTQQEDSAVYLCASSSGLVNEQYFGPGTRLTVT.

This clone was detected only once. CDR3 protein: CASSYPAPSGEAFF. CDR3 DNA: TGTGCCAGCAGTTACCCGGCGCCCTCGGGGGAAGCTTTCTTT. The chain combines TRBV6-6 with TRBJ1-1; D remains ambiguous. Trimming left V 2 bases short and J 8 bases short, with 15 bases between. Germline CDR1 MNHNY, CDR2 SVGAGI (reference sequence). This CDR3 spans 14 amino acids.

This clone was recorded once. The chain employs TRBV25-1 and TRBJ1-4; D is uncertain. CDR1 MGHDK and CDR2 SYGVNS come from the germline V gene. V was pared by 2 bases and J by 1 base, with 8 bases between. CDR3 length: 15 residues. CDR3: CASSESWGTNEKLFF. CDR3 DNA sequence: TGTGCCAGCAGTGAAAGCTGGGGAACTAATGAAAAACTGTTTTTT.

This clone was counted once. This rearrangement joins TRBV2 to TRBJ2-7; the match to TRBD1 covers 7 bases. The V and J ends lost 6 bases and 0 bases, in that order; junction bases with no gene match: 2. CDR1 and CDR2 (germline): SNHLY, FYNNEI. This CDR3 region has 13 residues. Here the CDR3 reads CASRDRSSYEQYF. The CDR3 bases are TGTGCCAGCAGGGACAGGTCCTCCTACGAGCAGTACTTC. Looking up the rest from reference TRBV2 and TRBJ2-7 gives the full variable domain: EPEVTQTPSHQVTQMGQEVILRCVPISNHLYFYWYRQILGQKVEFLVSFYNNEISEKSEIFDDQFSVERPDGSNFTLKIRSTKLEDSAMYFCASRDRSSYEQYFGPGTRLTVT.

V is TRBV12-1 and J is TRBJ2-1; TRBD2, the table's D call, lacks a check against the DNA. TRBV12-1 represents a pseudogene. The CDR3 is 16 residues long. The CDR3 bases are TGTGCCAGCAGCTTTGTAGTCTCGGGGAGTCACAATGAGCAGTTCTTC. Its protein product is CASSFVVSGSHNEQFF.

This clone was recorded a few times. The CDR3 loop is CASSSRSNQPQHF. DNA of the CDR3: TGTGCCAGCTCCTCGAGGAGCAATCAGCCCCAGCATTTT. V is TRBV18 and J is TRBJ1-5; D unresolved. CDR3 length: 13 residues. Between the trimmed V and J ends, which lost 6 bases and 1 base, there was a span of 7 bases. From germline, CDR1 is KGHSH and CDR2 LQKENI.

The J gene is TRBJ2-3, the V gene TRBV30, with 7 bases aligning to TRBD2. The CDR3 length is 15 residues. Germline loops: CDR1 GTSNPN, CDR2 SVGIG (reference sequence). Trimming at V came to 5 bases and at J to 2 bases, leaving 10 bases not matched to a gene. As DNA, the CDR3 is TGTGCCTGGTCCAGGAGGGCGGGAGTCACAGATACGCAGTATTTT. Its translation is CAWSRRAGVTDTQYF.

The V call is TRBV27, the J call TRBJ2-7, with 12 bases fitting TRBD2. V was pared by 2 bases and J by 5 bases, with 4 bases of the junction left unmatched. The CDR3 runs 15 residues. Per the germline V gene, CDR1 is MNHEY and CDR2 is SMNVEV (reference sequence). CDR3 in DNA: TGTGCCAGCAGTTTAAGACTAGCGGGAGACCACGAGCAGTACTTC. As protein: CASSLRLAGDHEQYF.

The rearrangement links TRBV7-2 to TRBJ2-7; 12 bases are shared with TRBD2. Unmatched junction bases numbered 4, after V lost 5 bases and J lost 5 bases. The CDR3 runs 14 residues. CDR1 SGHTA and CDR2 FQGNSA come from the germline V gene. CDR3 nucleotide sequence: TGTGCCAGCAGCATGACTAGCGGGAGAAACGAGCAGTACTTC. Translating it yields CASSMTSGRNEQYF.

J is TRBJ2-1 and V is TRBV12-5, with 14 bases fitting TRBD2. The J segment lost 7 bases and the V segment lost 2 bases, leaving 4 bases of the junction unmatched. This CDR3 is built from 16 residues. The germline CDR1 and CDR2 sequences are LGHNT and FRNRAP. This CDR3 reads CASGLPGLAGVNEQFF. CDR3 nucleotide sequence: TGTGCTAGTGGTTTGCCGGGACTAGCGGGAGTTAATGAGCAGTTCTTC.

This chain links TRBV5-1 with TRBJ2-7; TRBD2 matches 7 bases. This CDR3 has 14 amino acids. CDR1 and CDR2 from the germline V gene are SGHRS and YFSETQ. The V gene end was trimmed by 4 bases and the J gene end by 2 bases; junction bases not matched to a gene: 6. Written as DNA, the CDR3 is TGCGCCAGCAGCGCTGGGGCGGGGGCCTACGAGCAGTACTTC. Translating it yields CASSAGAGAYEQYF.

This chain connects TRBV19 to TRBJ2-7; D not certain. This CDR3 contains 12 residues. The germline V gene has CDR1 LNHDA and CDR2 SQIVND (reference sequence). The ends were cut back, 9 bases at V and 6 bases at J, with 15 bases in the middle. The CDR3 coding sequence is TGTGCCAGCCGTAAAGGTCTCGGCGAGCAGTACTTC. It encodes CASRKGLGEQYF. Together with reference TRBV19 and TRBJ2-7, the CDR3 gives the full variable domain: DGGITQSPKYLFRKEGQNVTLSCEQNLNHDAMYWYRQDPGQGLRLIYYSQIVNDFQKGDIAEGYSVSREKKESFPLTVTSAQKNPTAFYLCASRKGLGEQYFGPGTRLTVT.

The chain is built from TRBV5-1 and TRBJ2-3; D is unresolved. The CDR3 is made up of 13 amino acids. V lost 0 bases, J lost 5 bases, and 7 bases lay in between. Germline CDR1 SGHRS, CDR2 YFSETQ. This CDR3 reads CASSLVREDTQYF. DNA for the CDR3: TGCGCCAGCAGCTTGGTGAGAGAAGATACGCAGTATTTT.

This chain links TRBV5-6 with TRBJ2-3; the match to TRBD2 covers 8 bases. J was trimmed by 2 bases and V by 1 base; bases with no gene match: 12. Germline CDR1 and CDR2: SGHDT and YYEEEE. CDR3 size: 18 residues. This chain's CDR3 is CASSLYVSGSGSTDTQYF. The CDR3 region has the DNA TGTGCCAGCAGCTTGTACGTAAGCGGGAGCGGGTCCACAGATACGCAGTATTTT.

J is TRBJ1-5 and V is TRBV28; D may be TRBD1 (5 bases). The CDR3 runs to 15 residues. The germline V and J ends were trimmed by 3 bases and 6 bases, with 15 bases remaining between them. The V gene's germline CDR1 is MDHEN and CDR2 SYDVKM. The CDR3 region is CASSLFSGGGQPQHF. The CDR3 DNA reads TGTGCCAGCAGTTTGTTTTCGGGGGGTGGTCAGCCCCAGCATTTT.

This clone came up once. The J gene is TRBJ1-4, the V gene TRBV10-2, with D unresolved. Germline V CDR1 and CDR2: WSHSY, SAAADI. The CDR3 sequence is 15 residues long. Trimming shortened V by 6 bases and J by 0 bases, and 11 bases separated the two germline ends. The DNA of the CDR3 is TGCGCCAGCAGGGACGTGGGGTCAACTAATGAAAAACTGTTTTTT. Amino acids: CASRDVGSTNEKLFF.